This T cell receptor (beta chain) was captured in a study of T-cell memory formation after mild COVID-19. The study's findings and limits: The second-wave clones peaking on day 37 were not confirmed as SARS-CoV-2-specific. There was a balanced CD4/CD8 profile in clones contracting day 15 to 85, and later expanders leaned CD4+.

The CDR3 totals 14 residues. J was trimmed by 4 bases and V by 6 bases; bases with no gene match: 6. Germline assignment: CDR1 DFQATT and CDR2 SNEGSKA (reference sequence). Sample barcodes and UMIs were carried by the TCR alpha and TCR beta cDNA libraries that 5'RACE generated with constant-segment primers. In TCRdb, the 5' RACE reads were re-called with MiXCR into one record per CDR3 protein. The sample contains around 340,000 distinct CDR3 sequences, 13% of which appear only once. This clonotype was picked up a small number of times. Its antigen is undetermined. The chain uses TRBV20-1 and TRBJ2-6; 7 bases are a match to TRBD1. Sequencing used PBMCs or a T cell subset sorted from them (not recorded which). The TCR originated in a man between 18 and 29 years old who had mild COVID-19 (a few samples of this study predate the infection). Cell type and time point are not known. The CDR3 region has the DNA TGCAGTGCCACGACAGGGCCCGGGGCCAACGTCCTGACTTTC. This encodes CSATTGPGANVLTF.